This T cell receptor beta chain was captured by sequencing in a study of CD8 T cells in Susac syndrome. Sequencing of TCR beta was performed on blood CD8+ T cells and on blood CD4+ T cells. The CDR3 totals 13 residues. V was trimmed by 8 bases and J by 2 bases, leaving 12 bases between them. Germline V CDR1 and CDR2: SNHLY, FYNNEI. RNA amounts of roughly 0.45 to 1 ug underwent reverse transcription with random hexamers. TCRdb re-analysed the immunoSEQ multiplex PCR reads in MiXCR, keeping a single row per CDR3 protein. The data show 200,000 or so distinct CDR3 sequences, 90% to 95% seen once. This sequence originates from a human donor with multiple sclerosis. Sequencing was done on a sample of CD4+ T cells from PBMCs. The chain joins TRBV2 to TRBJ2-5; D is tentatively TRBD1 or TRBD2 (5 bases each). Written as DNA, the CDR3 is TGTGCCAGCCGGGACGATTTTCAAGAGACCCAGTACTTC. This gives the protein CASRDDFQETQYF.